This TCR beta chain is drawn from a study of tumor-infiltrating lymphocytes in glioblastoma multiforme. Study-wide results and caveats: TCR plus mutation findings rest on a single glioblastoma patient. Unequal TCR RNA per T cell might skew measured clone sizes. No surface-marker sorting into functional T cell subtypes was done.

With respect to this clonotype: The antigen remains unidentified.

V shed 1 base, J shed 9 bases, and the junction held 11 bases outside the gene matches. This CDR3 is 16 amino acids long. Looked up from germline, CDR1 is MDHEN and CDR2 is SYDVKM. TCR beta libraries were built from RNA through three nested multiplex PCR rounds using modified ARM-PCR. These TCRB libraries lack any described unique molecular identifiers. TCRdb re-derived calls from the multiplex PCR reads in MiXCR, one entry per CDR3 protein. The sample holds 12,000 to 15,000 distinct CDR3 sequences, 65% to 85% seen once. The chain recombines TRBV28 with TRBJ2-7, with 11 bases identical to TRBD2. The material sequenced was brain tumor tissue. The sequence derives from a male donor with glioblastoma. The CDR3 here is CASSLLGTSGSLRQYF. CDR3 DNA: TGTGCCAGCAGTTTATTGGGGACTAGCGGCTCCCTACGGCAGTACTTC.